The clone carrying this T cell receptor beta chain was observed many times. The antigen remains undetermined. Unique molecular identifiers tagged individual cDNA molecules. TCRdb fed the 5' RACE reads into MiXCR, producing one record per CDR3 protein. Of 50,000 to 60,000 distinct CDR3 sequences listed, about 11% are singletons. The sample comes from a study of early T cells in non-severe SARS-CoV-2 infection. About the study: The authors sequenced bulk RNA from unsorted whole blood, leaving chains unpaired.

Trimming removed 7 bases from V and 5 bases from J, with 8 bases in between. This CDR3 comprises 11 residues. Germline loops: CDR1 MNHEY, CDR2 SVGAGI. Notes on the study in general: VDJdb matches were skewed toward anti-spike CD8 T cell responses.

The V and J genes are TRBV6-5 and TRBJ2-5; D ambiguous. Sequencing was carried out using whole blood. The TCR comes from an adult who was a healthcare worker with PCR-confirmed SARS-CoV-2 infection or an uninfected control (not recorded which). The CDR3 coding sequence is TGTGCCAGCAAAAGGATGGAGACCCAGTACTTC. Translating gives CASKRMETQYF.